The 26 T cell receptor beta chains in this list originate from one sample, sequenced in a study of T cell responses to AZD1222 COVID-19 vaccine (dated by TCRdb to the early 2020s). The sample's time point label is to be understood as: baseline before first vaccination. The treatment or condition label, as the study defines it: meningococcal conjugate vaccine given as trial control. Library preparation employed the immunoSEQ multiplex PCR assay. What TCRdb holds here is the immuneACCESS table cut down to in-frame rearrangements. Part of the clones is not present; checked against another copy, under half of the missing clones reflect an unresolved V gene, and the others are unexplained. This sample has 120,000 to 150,000 clones in its table, and 82% of those were observed once. About 3.8% of the sample belongs to the ten largest clones. The sequencing used peripheral blood, collected on day 0 of MenACWY control vaccination. These TCRs come from an adult in good health.

The gene calls are TRBV12-3 or TRBV12-4 and TRBJ1-2; no clear D. With 3 bases removed from V and 7 bases from J, the gap between germline ends came to 9 bases. The CDR3 consists of 12 residues. The CDR3 here is CASSLELFGYTF. CDR3 bases: TGTGCCAGCAGTTTGGAACTCTTTGGCTACACCTTC.

The gene calls are TRBV5-4 and TRBJ2-3; 7 bases map to TRBD2. In germline, CDR1 is SGHNT, CDR2 YYREEE (reference sequence). J lost 4 bases, V lost 0 bases, and 5 bases had no gene match. The CDR3 covers 15 residues. The CDR3: CASSLARGVSDTQYF. In DNA form, the CDR3 reads TGTGCCAGCAGCTTGGCACGGGGGGTGTCAGATACGCAGTATTTT.

The count of this clone is one. CDR3 nucleotides: TGTGCCAGCAGTCGGGACAGGGGTTACAATGAGCAGTTCTTC. Translating gives CASSRDRGYNEQFF. V and J are TRBV6-5 and TRBJ2-1, with TRBD1 matching 10 bases. This CDR3 has 14 residues. Germline V CDR1 and CDR2: MNHEY, SVGAGI. The V and J ends lost 5 bases and 4 bases, in that order; junction bases with no gene match: 2.

The rearrangement uses TRBV27 and TRBJ2-7; tentatively, D is TRBD1 (6 bases). The germline V gene encodes CDR1 MNHEY and CDR2 SMNVEV (reference sequence). The V gene lost 4 bases and the J gene lost 3 bases, with 13 bases spanning the gap. This CDR3 spans 14 amino acids. The CDR3 region is CASSSRGRVYEQYF. As DNA, the CDR3 is TGTGCCAGCAGTTCCAGGGGCAGGGTCTACGAGCAGTACTTC.

This rearrangement joins TRBV18 to TRBJ2-5; 10 nucleotides line up with TRBD1. There are 15 residues in the CDR3. Germline CDR1 and CDR2: KGHSH and LQKENI. V shed 3 bases and J 1 base; nucleotides not matched to a gene: 2. The CDR3 loop is CASSPRQGAQETQYF. The CDR3 region has the DNA TGTGCCAGCTCACCCCGACAGGGGGCCCAAGAGACCCAGTACTTC.

The V gene is TRBV7-8, the J gene TRBJ1-2; the match to TRBD1 covers 12 bases. With V trimmed by 3 bases and J by 8 bases, 7 bases remained unmatched. The CDR3 covers 15 residues. In germline, CDR1 is SGHVS, CDR2 FQNEAQ. The CDR3 region has the DNA TGTGCCAGCAGCTTGATGGGACAGGGGGCTGGAGGCTACACCTTC. Amino acid sequence: CASSLMGQGAGGYTF.

This sequence joins TRBV4-2 and TRBJ1-3; D is possibly TRBD1 (5 bases). The CDR3 runs to 15 residues. V was shortened by 0 bases and J by 2 bases, with 8 bases between the two germline ends. The germline CDR1 and CDR2 sequences are LGHNA and YNFKEQ. The CDR3 region has the DNA TGTGCCAGCAGCCAAGATAAGGGACCTGGAAACACCATATATTTT. As protein: CASSQDKGPGNTIYF.

The chain is built from TRBV4-2 and TRBJ2-2; no firm D call. CDR3 length: 14 amino acids. Germline lookup yields CDR1 LGHNA and CDR2 YNFKEQ. Deletions cut 3 bases from V and 5 bases from J, with 10 bases between. DNA for the CDR3: TGTGCCAGCAGCCAGACCTCGGGTACCGGGGAGCTGTTTTTT. It is translated as CASSQTSGTGELFF.

This chain joins TRBV5-8 and TRBJ1-5; D is unresolved. V was trimmed by 4 bases and J by 4 bases, leaving 15 bases between them. This CDR3 spans 15 amino acids. The germline gives CDR1 SGHTS, CDR2 YDEGEE. The CDR3 coding sequence is TGTGCCAGCAGCAGCGGACGAAACCCTAATCAGCCCCAGCATTTT. This encodes CASSSGRNPNQPQHF. The complete variable domain, with remaining parts taken from reference TRBV5-8 and TRBJ1-5, reads EAGVTQSPTHLIKTRGQQATLRCSPISGHTSVYWYQQALGLGLQFLLWYDEGEERNRGNFPPRFSGRQFPNYSSELNVNALELEDSALYLCASSSGRNPNQPQHFGDGTRLSIL.

This rearrangement joins TRBV11-2 to TRBJ2-5, with TRBD1 matching over 12 bases. Trimming took 4 bases from V and 7 from J; bases not matched to a gene: 13. The CDR3 is 17 amino acids. CDR1 SGHAT and CDR2 FQNNGV come from the germline V gene. The CDR3 DNA reads as TGTGCCAGCAGCTCCTTCTCGGGGACAGGGGGCGCAGCGACCCAGTACTTC. This encodes CASSSFSGTGGAATQYF.

The chain joins TRBV28 to TRBJ2-7; TRBD2 agrees at 8 bases. The CDR3 covers 17 residues. Germline V CDR1 and CDR2: MDHEN, SYDVKM. The V gene end was trimmed by 6 bases and the J gene end by 6 bases; junction bases not matched to a gene: 19. In DNA, the CDR3 is TGTGCCAGCAGAGCCCCCGGGAACGGGGGGGCTTATTCCGAGCAGTACGTC. It specifies CASRAPGNGGAYSEQYV.

This clone was detected a few times. J is TRBJ1-2 and V is TRBV3-1 (or the pseudogene TRBV3-2), with D perhaps TRBD1 (6 bases). Germline V gene lookup returns CDR1 LGHDT and CDR2 YNNKEL (reference sequence). There are 17 residues in the CDR3. V was trimmed by 2 bases and J by 0 bases, leaving 16 bases between them. CDR3 sequence reads: CASSQTASGGANYGYTF. The CDR3 nucleotides read TGTGCCAGCAGCCAAACGGCGTCGGGGGGCGCTAACTATGGCTACACCTTC.

This chain connects TRBV6-5 to TRBJ1-2; D is uncertain. The germline V gene has CDR1 MNHEY and CDR2 SVGAGI. V lost 0 bases and J 4 bases, leaving 15 bases between the germline ends. The CDR3 contains 16 residues. CDR3 in amino acids: CASSYSSEAPLYGYTF. The CDR3 nucleotides read TGTGCCAGCAGTTACTCCTCAGAGGCACCCCTCTATGGCTACACCTTC.

The rearrangement uses TRBV3-1 (or the pseudogene TRBV3-2) and TRBJ2-7; D gene uncertain. The V gene lost 1 base and the J gene lost 6 bases, with 7 bases spanning the gap. The CDR3 is made up of 12 amino acids. CDR1 LGHDT and CDR2 YNNKEL come from the germline V gene (reference sequence). CDR3 sequence (DNA): TGTGCCAGCAGCCAAGGGGTCGGCGAGCAGTACGTC. It translates to CASSQGVGEQYV.

The V gene is TRBV3-1 (or the pseudogene TRBV3-2), the J gene TRBJ2-6, with 7 bases fitting TRBD1. Per the germline V gene, CDR1 is LGHDT and CDR2 is YNNKEL (reference sequence). Trimming at V came to 5 bases and at J to 2 bases, leaving 9 bases not matched to a gene. The CDR3 contains 17 residues. The CDR3 spells CASSNLNRGTGANVLTF. In DNA, the CDR3 is TGTGCCAGCAGCAATCTAAACAGGGGAACTGGGGCCAACGTCCTGACTTTC.

This clone was seen a handful of times. The V call is TRBV10-2, the J call TRBJ1-5; D remains ambiguous. Looked up from germline, CDR1 is WSHSY and CDR2 is SAAADI. V was pared by 3 bases and J by 5 bases, with 14 bases between. This CDR3 region has 15 residues. The CDR3 is CASSDPSAGDQPQHF. DNA of the CDR3: TGCGCCAGCAGTGACCCATCGGCCGGAGATCAGCCCCAGCATTTT.

The gene calls are TRBV19 and TRBJ1-4; D is unresolved. Germline lookup yields CDR1 LNHDA and CDR2 SQIVND (reference sequence). This CDR3 has 14 amino acids. Trimming removed 3 bases from V and 0 bases from J, with 5 bases in between. The CDR3: CASSMIATNEKLFF. The CDR3 DNA is TGTGCCAGTAGTATGATAGCAACTAATGAAAAACTGTTTTTT.

The V and J genes are TRBV5-1 and TRBJ1-6; TRBD1 matches 8 bases. CDR3 length equals 15 residues. Germline V CDR1 and CDR2: SGHRS, YFSETQ. Losses at the gene ends were 1 base for V and 7 bases for J; bases not matched to a gene: 4. The CDR3 region has the DNA TGCGCCAGCAGCTTGAAACAGGGGGTGAATTCACCCCTCCACTTT. Translation: CASSLKQGVNSPLHF.

V is TRBV28 and J is TRBJ2-5; 10 nucleotides agree with TRBD2. Germline V gene sequence: CDR1 MDHEN, CDR2 SYDVKM. Trimming cost V 6 bases and J 7 bases; bases outside gene matches: 5. This CDR3 spans 13 amino acids. The CDR3 region has the DNA TGTGCCAGCAGCCCCGGGACTAGCGTGACCCAGTACTTC. Amino acid sequence: CASSPGTSVTQYF.

The chain employs TRBV11-2 and TRBJ1-1; D is perhaps TRBD1 (5 bases). The CDR3 spans 14 residues. Trimming left V 5 bases short and J 11 bases short, with 21 bases between. Looked up from germline, CDR1 is SGHAT and CDR2 is FQNNGV. The CDR3 here is CASSRHTRQLEAFF. CDR3 DNA sequence: TGTGCCAGCAGCCGACATACGCGACAGTTAGAGGCTTTCTTT.

This clone was observed a few times. This sequence joins TRBV12-3 or TRBV12-4 and TRBJ1-4; a weak D match, TRBD1 (6 bases). Trimming shortened V by 6 bases and J by 3 bases, and 8 bases separated the two germline ends. CDR3 length: 13 residues. CDR3 loop: CASRRTANEKLFF. The CDR3 region has the DNA TGTGCCAGCAGGAGGACAGCTAATGAAAAACTGTTTTTT.

This clone was picked up one time. The chain employs TRBV2 and TRBJ1-6; the D is unclear. Germline V CDR1 and CDR2: SNHLY, FYNNEI. V was trimmed by 3 bases and J by 5 bases, leaving 17 bases between them. CDR3 length: 17 amino acids. DNA for the CDR3: TGTGCCAGCAGTGATATTGGGCCAGAATTTAATAATTCACCCCTCCACTTT. Its translation is CASSDIGPEFNNSPLHF.

This rearrangement joins TRBV10-3 to TRBJ2-7; TRBD1 agrees at 10 bases. CDR3 length: 13 residues. V lost 5 bases, J lost 4 bases, and 2 bases stayed unmatched. Germline CDR1 reads ENHRY; CDR2 reads SYGVKD. CDR3 loop: CAISRDRGYEQYV. Here the CDR3 DNA reads TGTGCCATCAGTAGGGACAGGGGTTACGAGCAGTACGTC.

The V gene is TRBV4-1, the J gene TRBJ2-5, with 7 nucleotides matching TRBD1. CDR1 MGHRA and CDR2 YSYEKL come from the germline V gene. This CDR3 is built from 17 residues. J was trimmed by 4 bases and V by 2 bases; bases with no gene match: 13. CDR3 in DNA: TGCGCCAGCAGCCAATTAGGGGGCAGAACCGGAGGAGAGACCCAGTACTTC. Its protein is CASSQLGGRTGGETQYF.

The rearrangement links TRBV7-9 to TRBJ1-6; a weak D match, TRBD1 (5 bases). V was shortened by 1 base and J by 14 bases, with 24 bases between the two germline ends. Germline lookup yields CDR1 SEHNR and CDR2 FQNEAQ (reference sequence). The CDR3 has 17 residues. CDR3 nucleotides: TGTGCCAGCAGCTTAGGGGTGGGGGTGTCCCTTACGGGCACCCTCCACTTT. This sequence encodes CASSLGVGVSLTGTLHF.

This sequence joins TRBV5-6 and TRBJ1-4; D not certain. CDR1 SGHDT and CDR2 YYEEEE come from the germline V gene. The V and J ends lost 4 bases and 8 bases respectively, with 18 bases between them. This CDR3 region has 15 residues. CDR3 DNA: TGTGCCAGCAGCGGTCGTGGGAGCGAAGGCGAAAAACTGTTTTTT. Its translation is CASSGRGSEGEKLFF.